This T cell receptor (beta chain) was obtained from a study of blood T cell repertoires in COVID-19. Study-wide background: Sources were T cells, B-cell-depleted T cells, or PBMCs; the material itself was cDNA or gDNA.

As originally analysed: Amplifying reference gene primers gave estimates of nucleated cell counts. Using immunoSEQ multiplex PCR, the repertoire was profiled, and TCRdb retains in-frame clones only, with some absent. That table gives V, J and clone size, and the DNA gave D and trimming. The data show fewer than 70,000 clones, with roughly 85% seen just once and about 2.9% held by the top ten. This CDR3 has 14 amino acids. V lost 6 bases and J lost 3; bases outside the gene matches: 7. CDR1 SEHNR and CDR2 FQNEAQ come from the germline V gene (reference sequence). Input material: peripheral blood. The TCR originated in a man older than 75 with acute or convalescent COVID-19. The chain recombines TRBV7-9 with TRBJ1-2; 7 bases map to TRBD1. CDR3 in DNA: TGTGCCAGCAGGTCCTCAGGGGGAGACTATGGCTACACCTTC. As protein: CASRSSGGDYGYTF. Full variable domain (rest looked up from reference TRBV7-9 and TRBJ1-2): DTGVSQNPRHKITKRGQNVTFRCDPISEHNRLYWYRQTLGQGPEFLTYFQNEAQLEKSRLLSDRFSAERPKGSFSTLEIQRTEQGDSAMYLCASRSSGGDYGYTFGSGTRLTVV.